The subject of this entry is one T cell receptor (beta chain). The data were obtained in a study of blood T cell repertoires in COVID-19. On the study more broadly: COVID-19 samples, acute and convalescent, were from the United States, Italy and Spain.

Repertoires were generated with immunoSEQ multiplex PCR, while TCRdb's copy carries only in-frame clones and drops some. The sample carries 84,000 or so clones, 75% to 85% recorded once. The germline V gene has CDR1 KGHSH and CDR2 LQKENI. Germline trimming cut 3 bases from V and 2 bases from J; bases unmatched to any gene: 3. The CDR3 totals 14 residues. The TCR was taken from a woman older than 75 with acute or convalescent COVID-19. The specimen was peripheral blood. The chain uses TRBV18 and TRBJ2-5; 7 nucleotides agree with TRBD1. The CDR3 DNA reads TGTGCCAGCTCACCCGACAGGGTACAAGAGACCCAGTACTTC. Protein: CASSPDRVQETQYF.